One T cell receptor (beta chain) is described in this entry. This CDR3 has 17 residues. Germline assignment: CDR1 WSHSY and CDR2 SAAADI. The sample originates from a study of monozygotic twins with inflammatory bowel disease. Each sample had eight separate cDNA synthesis reactions. TCRdb reprocessed the 5' RACE reads and stores each CDR3 protein as one record, lacking DNA. This repertoire includes 200,000 to 250,000 distinct CDR3 sequences. Sequenced material: blood. This TCR was sampled from a human donor with ulcerative colitis or Crohn's disease, or a healthy co-twin of an affected twin (not recorded which). The V gene is TRBV10-2, the J gene TRBJ2-1; TCRdb's assignment of TRBD2 cannot be checked, as there is no DNA. This CDR3 is CASSGSGSSTRYNEQFF.